The 8 T cell receptor beta chains below were found in one sample sequenced in a study of Ad26.COV2.S vaccination and SARS-CoV-2 variants (TCRdb year 2021). The treatment or condition label for this specimen denotes: approximately 18 received Ad26.COV2.S at low or high dose, single or two shots; a few received placebo; per-sample allocation not given. Repertoires of vaccine and placebo recipients were sequenced from samples taken on day 63 after the first injection. Preparation of the library involved the immunoSEQ multiplex PCR assay. TCRdb re-hosts the immuneACCESS table, in-frame sequences only. Its copies lack some clones; in the studies checked, an unresolved V gene accounts for under half of them, and the cause for the rest is not known. The sample data list around 340,000 clones, and about 88% of these were observed just once. The ten top clones hold around 6.6% of the sample. The sequencing used peripheral blood, collected in a trial of Ad26.COV2.S vaccine versus placebo. Receptors were obtained from a person between 18 and 65 years old who received the Ad26.COV2.S COVID-19 vaccine or a placebo.

This sequence joins TRBV10-3 and TRBJ2-5, with a weak D call TRBD2 (6 bases). Germline assignment: CDR1 ENHRY and CDR2 SYGVKD. Trimming shortened V by 4 bases and J by 5 bases, and 20 bases separated the two germline ends. This CDR3 comprises 16 residues. The CDR3 region is CAISGASRGMEETQYF. In nucleotides, the CDR3 is TGTGCCATCAGTGGGGCTAGCCGGGGGATGGAGGAGACCCAGTACTTC.

CDR3 sequence: CASSLYGTTYNEQFF. The DNA of the CDR3 is TGTGCCAGCAGCTTGTACGGGACCACCTACAATGAGCAGTTCTTC. The chain links TRBV5-4 to TRBJ2-1; D tentatively reads TRBD1 or TRBD2 (5 bases each). The CDR3 is made up of 15 amino acids. Trimming left V 1 base short and J 2 bases short, with 10 bases between. Germline-derived CDR1 and CDR2 are SGHNT and YYREEE (reference sequence).

This clone came up once. This chain connects TRBV27 to TRBJ2-7; the D is unclear. CDR3 length: 14 amino acids. Germline CDR1 and CDR2: MNHEY and SMNVEV (reference sequence). Deletions cut 1 base from V and 7 bases from J, with 14 bases between. The CDR3: CASSLFNSPGEQYF. The CDR3 nucleotides are TGTGCCAGCAGTTTATTCAACTCCCCCGGGGAGCAGTACTTC.

The chain joins TRBV5-1 to TRBJ1-3; D is perhaps TRBD1 (6 bases). Trimming left V 4 bases short and J 2 bases short, with 13 bases between. Per the germline V gene, CDR1 is SGHRS and CDR2 is YFSETQ. The CDR3 covers 15 residues. Here the CDR3 reads CASSIQGNAGNTIYF. The CDR3 DNA reads as TGCGCCAGCAGCATACAGGGTAACGCTGGAAACACCATATATTTT.

The rearrangement uses TRBV7-3 and TRBJ1-2, with 10 bases that match TRBD1. The ends lost 5 bases at V and 7 bases at J; junction bases unmatched: 10. CDR1 SGHTA and CDR2 FQGTGA come from the germline V gene. This CDR3 spans 15 amino acids. The CDR3 region is CASSTTGGARGGYTF. DNA for the CDR3: TGTGCCAGCAGCACGACAGGGGGCGCCAGGGGTGGCTACACCTTC.

V usage is TRBV19 and J usage is TRBJ2-1; no clear D. Trimming removed 4 bases at V and 4 bases at J, with 11 bases between. Looked up from germline, CDR1 is LNHDA and CDR2 is SQIVND (reference sequence). This CDR3 is built from 14 residues. CDR3 sequence: CASSTETAYNEQFF. CDR3 bases: TGTGCCAGTAGTACTGAGACTGCGTACAATGAGCAGTTCTTC.

Comments on this clone: The junction does not match germline at one end; this may be a read error. This chain links TRBV2 with TRBJ1-5; unclear D gene. CDR3 length: 15 residues. Germline-derived CDR1 and CDR2 are SNHLY and FYNNEI. In nucleotides, the CDR3 is TGTGCCAACAGTGAATCTGGGGAGCGCAATCAGCCCCAGCATTTT. Translation: CANSESGERNQPQHF. Using reference TRBV2 and TRBJ1-5 for the parts outside the CDR3, the full variable domain is EPEVTQTPSHQVTQMGQEVILRCVPISNHLYFYWYRQILGQKVEFLVSFYNNEISEKSEIFDDQFSVERPDGSNFTLKIRSTKLEDSAMYFCANSESGERNQPQHFGDGTRLSIL.

This chain joins TRBV5-6 and TRBJ1-2; 7 nucleotides match TRBD1. After removal of 3 bases from V and 4 bases from J, the junction contained 15 bases not matched to a gene. Germline V gene sequence: CDR1 SGHDT, CDR2 YYEEEE. The CDR3 covers 17 residues. The CDR3 nucleotides are TGTGCCAGCAGCTCACTCCGACAGGGCCTCCCTTCCTATGGCTACACCTTC. It specifies CASSSLRQGLPSYGYTF.